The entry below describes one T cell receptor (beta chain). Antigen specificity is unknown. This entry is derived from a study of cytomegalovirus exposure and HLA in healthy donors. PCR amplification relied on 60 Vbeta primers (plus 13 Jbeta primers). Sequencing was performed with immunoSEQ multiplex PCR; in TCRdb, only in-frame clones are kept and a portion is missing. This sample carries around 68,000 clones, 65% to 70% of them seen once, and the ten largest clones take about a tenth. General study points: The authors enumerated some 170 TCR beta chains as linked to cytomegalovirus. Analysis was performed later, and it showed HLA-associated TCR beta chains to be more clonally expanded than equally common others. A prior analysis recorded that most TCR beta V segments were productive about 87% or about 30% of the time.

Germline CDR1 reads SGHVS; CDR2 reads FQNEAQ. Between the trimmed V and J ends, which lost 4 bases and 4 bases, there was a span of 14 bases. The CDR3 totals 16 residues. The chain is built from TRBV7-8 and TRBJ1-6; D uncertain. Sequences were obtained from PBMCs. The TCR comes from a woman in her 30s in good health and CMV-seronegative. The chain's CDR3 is CASSSSMTGYNSPLHF. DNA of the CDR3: TGTGCCAGCAGCTCATCTATGACCGGGTATAATTCACCCCTCCACTTT.